These T cell receptor beta chains were read from a single sample in a study of blood T cell repertoires in COVID-19. TCRdb's table, derived via immunoSEQ multiplex PCR, lists solely in-frame clones and lacks some. The sample has roughly 280,000 clones, around nine tenths seen once. Sequencing input: peripheral blood. Source of these receptors: a woman aged 55-70 years with COVID-19, enrolled during active disease. Each CDR3 is given with its conserved first and last residue. Fields, in order: clone size, V gene, D gene, J gene, CDR3 DNA, CDR3 protein. The D gene is left open where the match is weak. Size is omitted from some rows. Given values are once, few, many or a class for expanded clones.

clone size: -
V gene: TRBV10-3
D gene: TRBD2
J gene: TRBJ2-2
CDR3 DNA: TGTGCCATCAGTGGTGTTAGCGGGAGTAACGCCGGGGAGCTGTTTTTT
CDR3 protein: CAISGVSGSNAGELFF

clone size: -
V gene: TRBV2
D gene: TRBD1
J gene: TRBJ2-1
CDR3 DNA: TGTGCCAGCAGCGCCATCCAGGGGGCAGGGAATGAGCAGTTCTTC
CDR3 protein: CASSAIQGAGNEQFF

clone size: -
V gene: TRBV5-1
D gene: TRBD1
J gene: TRBJ1-6
CDR3 DNA: TGCGCCAGCAGCCTGGGACAGGGCATAAATTCACCCCTCCACTTT
CDR3 protein: CASSLGQGINSPLHF

clone size: -
V gene: TRBV9
D gene: TRBD2
J gene: TRBJ2-3
CDR3 DNA: TGTGCCAGCAGCCCATCGGGGGGGCCTGATAGGGATACGCAGTATTTT
CDR3 protein: CASSPSGGPDRDTQYF

clone size: -
V gene: TRBV9
D gene: -
J gene: TRBJ2-1
CDR3 DNA: TGTGCCAGCAGCGTAGTGGGTGGGAGCTATACCTACAATGAGCAGTTCTTC
CDR3 protein: CASSVVGGSYTYNEQFF

clone size: -
V gene: TRBV9
D gene: TRBD1
J gene: TRBJ2-7
CDR3 DNA: TGTGCCAGCAGCGCTCAAACCGGGACAGGGAACTCCTACGAGCAGTACTTC
CDR3 protein: CASSAQTGTGNSYEQYF

clone size: -
V gene: TRBV3-1/TRBV3-2
D gene: -
J gene: TRBJ1-1
CDR3 DNA: TGTGCCAGCAGCCAAGGAGGACACTTGAACACTGAAGCTTTCTTT
CDR3 protein: CASSQGGHLNTEAFF

clone size: -
V gene: TRBV6-6
D gene: -
J gene: TRBJ1-3
CDR3 DNA: TGTGCCAGCAGCGGGGGGCCTGGAAACACCATATATTTT
CDR3 protein: CASSGGPGNTIYF

clone size: -
V gene: TRBV3-1/TRBV3-2
D gene: -
J gene: TRBJ2-3
CDR3 DNA: TGTGCCAGCAGCTCCTTAGGGGGGGCCCAAAGTAACACAGATACGCAGTATTTT
CDR3 protein: CASSSLGGAQSNTDTQYF

clone size: -
V gene: TRBV9
D gene: -
J gene: TRBJ2-7
CDR3 DNA: TGTGCCAGCAGCGTAGAGGTGACTGGGGAGCAGTACTTC
CDR3 protein: CASSVEVTGEQYF

clone size: many
V gene: TRBV7-2
D gene: -
J gene: TRBJ1-5
CDR3 DNA: TGTGCCAGCAGCTTACAGGGAACTCAGCCCCAGCATTTT
CDR3 protein: CASSLQGTQPQHF

clone size: -
V gene: TRBV29-1
D gene: TRBD1
J gene: TRBJ1-1
CDR3 DNA: TGCAGCGGAAAGGGGGCTTCGTATACTGAAGCTTTCTTT
CDR3 protein: CSGKGASYTEAFF

clone size: -
V gene: TRBV2
D gene: TRBD1
J gene: TRBJ2-3
CDR3 DNA: TGTGCCAGCAGTGAGGGACAGACATGGGGCGGGGATACGCAGTATTTT
CDR3 protein: CASSEGQTWGGDTQYF

clone size: -
V gene: TRBV7-2
D gene: -
J gene: TRBJ2-7
CDR3 DNA: TGTGCCAGCAGTACTTCACTGGCAGGGTCCTACGAGCAGTACTTC
CDR3 protein: CASSTSLAGSYEQYF

clone size: -
V gene: TRBV7-2
D gene: -
J gene: TRBJ2-7
CDR3 DNA: TGTGCCAGCAGCTTAGCCATGCGAGGGGAGCAGTACTTC
CDR3 protein: CASSLAMRGEQYF

clone size: -
V gene: TRBV3-1/TRBV3-2
D gene: TRBD2
J gene: TRBJ2-5
CDR3 DNA: TGTGTGTGGGTTGCTAGCGGGAGAGAGGGCCAAGAGACCCAGTACTTC
CDR3 protein: CVWVASGREGQETQYF

clone size: -
V gene: TRBV2
D gene: TRBD1
J gene: TRBJ2-5
CDR3 DNA: TGTGCCAGCAGTGTGGCCAACAGGGGCGAGACCCAGTACTTC
CDR3 protein: CASSVANRGETQYF

clone size: -
V gene: TRBV2
D gene: -
J gene: TRBJ2-1
CDR3 DNA: TGTGCCAACAAGTTCCGGGACTTTTCCTACAATGAGCAGTTCTTC
CDR3 protein: CANKFRDFSYNEQFF

clone size: -
V gene: TRBV6-5
D gene: -
J gene: TRBJ1-1
CDR3 DNA: TGTGCCAGCCTTAACCATCAGGGCACTGAAGCTTTCTTT
CDR3 protein: CASLNHQGTEAFF

clone size: -
V gene: TRBV24-1
D gene: -
J gene: TRBJ2-1
CDR3 DNA: TGTGCCACCAGTGATTTGCAGGGCAATGAGCAGTTCTTC
CDR3 protein: CATSDLQGNEQFF

clone size: -
V gene: TRBV29-1
D gene: TRBD2
J gene: TRBJ2-7
CDR3 DNA: TGCAGCGTTCAGCGGGAGAGTGGCGAGCAGTACTTC
CDR3 protein: CSVQRESGEQYF

clone size: -
V gene: TRBV5-1
D gene: -
J gene: TRBJ1-1
CDR3 DNA: TGCGCCAGCAGCTTCGGGACTACTACCAACACTGAAGCTTTCTTT
CDR3 protein: CASSFGTTTNTEAFF

clone size: -
V gene: TRBV6-5
D gene: -
J gene: TRBJ2-7
CDR3 DNA: TGTGCCAGCAACCCTACGACAGAATCCTACGAGCAGTACTTC
CDR3 protein: CASNPTTESYEQYF

clone size: once
V gene: TRBV2
D gene: TRBD2
J gene: TRBJ2-3
CDR3 DNA: TGTGCCAGCAGTAGGACTAGCGGGTACACAGATACGCAGTATTTT
CDR3 protein: CASSRTSGYTDTQYF

clone size: -
V gene: TRBV7-8
D gene: TRBD2
J gene: TRBJ2-7
CDR3 DNA: TGTGCCAGCAGCGCACCCAGCGGGATATCCGGCGAGCAGTACTTC
CDR3 protein: CASSAPSGISGEQYF

clone size: -
V gene: TRBV7-3
D gene: TRBD2
J gene: TRBJ2-3
CDR3 DNA: TGTGCCAGCAGCTCCTCCTTGACTAGCAGGGTCACAGATACGCAGTATTTT
CDR3 protein: CASSSSLTSRVTDTQYF

clone size: -
V gene: TRBV4-1
D gene: TRBD2
J gene: TRBJ2-5
CDR3 DNA: TGCGCCAGCAGCCAATTCGGGACTAGCGGACAAGAGACCCAGTACTTC
CDR3 protein: CASSQFGTSGQETQYF

clone size: -
V gene: TRBV5-1
D gene: TRBD2
J gene: TRBJ2-3
CDR3 DNA: TGCGCCAGCAGCTTGGGTCTAGCGGGGGCCACAGATACGCAGTATTTT
CDR3 protein: CASSLGLAGATDTQYF